The next 21 T cell receptor beta chains were all read from a single sample in a study of neurological immune-mediated disorders. TCRdb called the 5' RACE reads again in MiXCR, with one record for every CDR3 protein. The sample lists tens of thousands of distinct CDR3 sequences, 11% occurring once. The sample was CD4+ T cells from blood. These receptors all stem from a woman aged 25-40 years with HTLV-1-associated myelopathy (HAM/TSP).

The chain combines TRBV3-1 with TRBJ2-2, with 9 bases fitting TRBD1. Germline CDR1 reads LGHDT; CDR2 reads YNNKEL (reference sequence). The CDR3 totals 14 residues. V was clipped by 3 bases and J by 7 bases; unmatched bases: 3. The CDR3 nucleotides read TGTGCCAGCAGCCACCGGGACAGGGACGGGGAGCTGTTTTTT. It is translated as CASSHRDRDGELFF.

This clonotype appeared many times. This sequence joins TRBV5-1 and TRBJ1-4; tentatively, D is TRBD1 (6 bases). V lost 3 bases, J lost 11 bases, and 20 bases lay in between. The length of the CDR3 is 15 residues. The V gene's germline CDR1 is SGHRS and CDR2 YFSETQ. The CDR3 DNA follows: TGCGCCAGCAGCTCCCTGACAGGCGTAATGAGGAAACTGTTTTTT. Protein sequence: CASSSLTGVMRKLFF.

This clonotype was seen only a few times. The chain combines TRBV7-2 with TRBJ2-7, with D unclear. The CDR3 sequence is 13 residues long. Germline CDR1 and CDR2: SGHTA and FQGNSA. Trimming removed 1 base at V and 4 bases at J, with 8 bases between. The CDR3 loop reads CASSLDFPYEQYF. CDR3 in DNA: TGTGCCAGCAGCTTAGACTTTCCTTACGAGCAGTACTTC.

This clonotype has a count of ten or more. This chain joins TRBV27 and TRBJ1-4; D perhaps matches TRBD1 (5 bases). This CDR3 comprises 17 residues. V was pared by 4 bases and J by 4 bases, with 19 bases between. Germline V gene sequence: CDR1 MNHEY, CDR2 SMNVEV (reference sequence). DNA for the CDR3: TGTGCCAGCAGTTCGGGGGTCCTTTCGGGGGTTAATGAAAAACTGTTTTTT. As protein: CASSSGVLSGVNEKLFF.

This clonotype was observed many times. The rearrangement uses TRBV5-1 and TRBJ1-2; 7 positions match TRBD1. Trimming at V came to 3 bases and at J to 8 bases, leaving 13 bases not matched to a gene. The germline CDR1 and CDR2 sequences are SGHRS and YFSETQ. The CDR3 contains 15 residues. The CDR3 DNA follows: TGCGCCAGCAGCTACAGGGGCCGCCGAGGGGAGGGCTACACCTTC. Translating it yields CASSYRGRRGEGYTF.

The chain links TRBV11-2 to TRBJ2-3; D may be TRBD1 or TRBD2 (6 bases each). CDR3 length equals 16 residues. V was trimmed by 6 bases and J by 1 base, leaving 17 bases between them. The germline gives CDR1 SGHAT, CDR2 FQNNGV. The CDR3 protein is CASRLRRGARTDTQYF. In nucleotides, the CDR3 is TGTGCCAGCAGACTACGAAGGGGGGCCCGCACAGATACGCAGTATTTT. Full variable domain (missing parts from reference TRBV11-2 and TRBJ2-3): EAGVAQSPRYKIIEKRQSVAFWCNPISGHATLYWYQQILGQGPKLLIQFQNNGVVDDSQLPKDRFSAERLKGVDSTLKIQPAKLEDSAVYLCASRLRRGARTDTQYFGPGTRLTVL.

This clonotype was detected many times. The chain has TRBV20-1 and TRBJ2-7, with TRBD1 matching over 9 bases. This CDR3 has 15 residues. The germline V gene encodes CDR1 DFQATT and CDR2 SNEGSKA (reference sequence). The V segment lost 0 bases and the J segment 5 bases; nucleotides outside the gene matches: 8. The DNA of the CDR3 is TGCAGTGCTAGAGAAACCGGGACAGGGATCAACGAGCAGTACTTC. Its translation: CSARETGTGINEQYF.

This clonotype has at least ten counts. This sequence joins TRBV7-9 and TRBJ2-3, with D possibly TRBD1 on 5 matching bases. Germline V lookup: CDR1 SEHNR, CDR2 FQNEAQ (reference sequence). V was shortened by 3 bases and J by 4 bases, with 11 bases between the two germline ends. This CDR3 comprises 14 residues. In nucleotides, the CDR3 is TGTGCCAGCAGCTTCGGCCAGGGCCCAGATACGCAGTATTTT. This codes for CASSFGQGPDTQYF.

This clonotype was found many times. The chain is built from TRBV4-1 and TRBJ1-5; D is unresolved. Deletions cut 0 bases from V and 4 bases from J, with 16 bases between. The CDR3 contains 17 residues. Germline CDR1 MGHRA, CDR2 YSYEKL. The CDR3, as DNA: TGCGCCAGCAGCCAAGAAGGAAACATTCGCAGAAATCAGCCCCAGCATTTT. Translating gives CASSQEGNIRRNQPQHF.

The chain employs TRBV7-2 and TRBJ2-3; D remains unclear. Looked up from germline, CDR1 is SGHTA and CDR2 is FQGNSA. The CDR3 contains 14 residues. V was pared by 3 bases and J by 3 bases, with 10 bases between. The CDR3 nucleotides read TGTGCCAGCAGCTTCCGGTTTCGAACAGATACGCAGTATTTT. This translates into CASSFRFRTDTQYF.

This clonotype showed up many times. In nucleotides, the CDR3 is TGTGCCACCAGTGATCCCCTGACAGCCGCGAACACCGGGGAGCTGTTTTTT. Its translation is CATSDPLTAANTGELFF. The chain couples TRBV24-1 to TRBJ2-2; D possibly corresponds to TRBD1 (5 bases). This CDR3 comprises 17 residues. CDR1 is KGHDR, CDR2 SFDVKD, per germline. V lost 3 bases to trimming and J lost 0 bases, with 13 bases between them.

Ten or more counts support this clonotype. This rearrangement joins TRBV5-1 to TRBJ1-1, with D perhaps matching TRBD1 (5 bases). This CDR3 comprises 15 residues. Germline assignment: CDR1 SGHRS and CDR2 YFSETQ. Trimming took 3 bases from V and 0 from J, leaving 12 bases between them. The CDR3, as DNA: TGCGCCAGCAGCTCTGGGACGGGTATGAACACTGAAGCTTTCTTT. Protein sequence: CASSSGTGMNTEAFF.

The chain is built from TRBV5-5 and TRBJ2-3; D unclear. Germline lookup yields CDR1 SGHKS and CDR2 YYEKEE (reference sequence). This CDR3 is built from 13 residues. Trimming pared 4 bases from V and 2 bases from J, leaving 8 bases between. CDR3 nucleotides: TGTGCCAGCAGCAATCAGAACACAGATACGCAGTATTTT. The encoded protein is CASSNQNTDTQYF.

This clonotype was observed at least ten times. The V gene is TRBV5-1, the J gene TRBJ1-1, with D possibly TRBD1 on 5 matching bases. CDR3 length equals 15 residues. V was shortened by 6 bases and J by 6 bases, with 21 bases between the two germline ends. Per germline, CDR1 SGHRS and CDR2 YFSETQ. The CDR3 reads CASTNNAGSRAEAFF. CDR3 bases: TGCGCCAGCACCAATAACGCAGGGAGTAGGGCTGAAGCTTTCTTT.

The sample holds many counts of this clonotype. The chain employs TRBV20-1 and TRBJ2-5, with 7 bases aligning to TRBD1. Per the germline V gene, CDR1 is DFQATT and CDR2 is SNEGSKA (reference sequence). The J segment lost 5 bases and the V segment lost 4 bases, leaving 7 bases of the junction unmatched. CDR3 length: 13 amino acids. CDR3 protein: CSAIVQGWETQYF. In nucleotides, the CDR3 is TGCAGTGCTATCGTACAGGGGTGGGAGACCCAGTACTTC.

This clonotype was recorded at least ten times. The CDR3 DNA follows: TGCAGTGCTAAACAGGGGTTGACGGGCTACACCTTC. Its translation is CSAKQGLTGYTF. V and J are TRBV20-1 and TRBJ1-2; TRBD1 aligns across 7 bases. The trim removed 4 bases at V and 8 bases at J, leaving 7 bases unmatched. Germline V gives CDR1 DFQATT, CDR2 SNEGSKA (reference sequence). The CDR3 runs to 12 residues.

This clonotype came up many times. The chain combines TRBV6-2 or TRBV6-3 with TRBJ1-5; D is unclear. This CDR3 is 16 amino acids long. Trimming shortened V by 2 bases and J by 1 base, and 12 bases separated the two germline ends. Germline V gene data show CDR1 as MNHEY and CDR2 as SVGEGT. The CDR3 loop is CASSYRSPDSNQPQHF. The CDR3 DNA follows: TGTGCCAGCAGTTACCGGAGCCCGGACAGCAATCAGCCCCAGCATTTT.

This clonotype showed up many times. The chain links TRBV11-3 to TRBJ1-1; D gene uncertain. The germline V gene has CDR1 SGHNT and CDR2 YENEEA. The CDR3 runs 14 residues. V was shortened by 5 bases and J by 3 bases, with 13 bases between the two germline ends. The CDR3 protein is CASSDWMGDTEAFF. CDR3 nucleotides: TGTGCCAGCAGCGACTGGATGGGTGACACTGAAGCTTTCTTT.

In this sample, this clonotype turned up many times. The rearrangement links TRBV12-3 or TRBV12-4 to TRBJ2-4; possibly TRBD1 or TRBD2 for D (5 bases each). Trimming left V 4 bases short and J 1 base short, with 8 bases between. The CDR3 runs 14 residues. CDR3 sequence reads: CASSYWGAKNIQYF. The CDR3 DNA reads TGTGCCAGCAGTTACTGGGGGGCCAAAAACATTCAGTACTTC.

This clonotype came up many times. The chain links TRBV5-5 to TRBJ1-1; D is uncertain. From germline, CDR1 is SGHKS and CDR2 YYEKEE (reference sequence). The V end lost 4 bases, the J end lost 0 bases, and 13 bases lay between the germline ends. This CDR3 has 15 residues. In DNA, the CDR3 is TGTGCCAGCAGCCTGATGAAACAGCTGAACACTGAAGCTTTCTTT. This gives the protein CASSLMKQLNTEAFF.

This clonotype came up many times. The chain is built from TRBV7-2 and TRBJ1-5; D is uncertain. The CDR3 sequence is 12 residues long. V was cut by 4 bases and J by 4 bases, with 5 bases left in between. Germline V gene sequence: CDR1 SGHTA, CDR2 FQGNSA. CDR3 sequence reads: CASSSVNQPQHF. The CDR3 region has the DNA TGTGCCAGCAGCTCCGTGAATCAGCCCCAGCATTTT. The whole variable domain, filled in from reference TRBV7-2 and TRBJ1-5, reads GAGVSQSPSNKVTEKGKDVELRCDPISGHTALYWYRQSLGQGLEFLIYFQGNSAPDKSGLPSDRFSAERTGGSVSTLTIQRTQQEDSAVYLCASSSVNQPQHFGDGTRLSIL.